This T cell receptor beta chain was sequenced in a study of CD8+ T cells in alopecia areata (dated by TCRdb to 2016 to 2018). The study in broad terms: Treated patients were enrolled in an open-label pilot trial of oral tofacitinib at 5 to 10 mg twice daily for moderate-to-severe alopecia areata. In humans, TCRbeta sequencing was performed on scalp tissue and on sorted CD4+ and CD8+ peripheral blood T cells from healthy controls and from patients with patchy or totalis/universalis alopecia areata. In both human patients and the C3H/HeJ mouse model, the study applied high-throughput TCRbeta sequencing to look at T cell clonal expansion in alopecia areata. For the treated patients, the SALT score, which quantifies what percentage of scalp surface area is affected, served as the measure of disease severity. Tofacitinib-treated patients had biopsies at baseline and at 4 and 24 weeks of treatment, with a later scalp biopsy in several patients. Scalp clonality was compared among normal scalp (n=4), patchy alopecia areata scalp (n=8), and alopecia totalis/universalis scalp (n=8). Tofacitinib was given for 6 to 18 months, followed by 6 months of follow-up off drug to assess delayed response and recurrence. The RNA source kit depended on sample type: the PAXgene miRNA kit for fixed scalp, the miRNeasy kit for PBMCs, and the RNeasy kit for mouse skin. immunoSEQ multiplex PCR using 35 Vbeta forward primers and 13 Jbeta reverse primers was used to amplify TCRbeta CDR3 regions. Results the study describes overall, beyond this receptor: Unlike mouse skin, where gammadelta T cells dominate, normal human skin contains resident alphabeta T cells that get sequenced too, which complicates analysis of the scalp TCR repertoire. Higher clonality and more expanded CD8+ clones were observed in lesional scalp than in normal scalp, particularly in alopecia totalis/universalis, a finding suggestive of antigenic drive. The treated cohort was small, with a single nonresponder, so links between baseline CD8+ expansion and response need larger studies. During tofacitinib treatment, many expanded lesional clones stuck around in both scalp and blood, and this persistence may partly explain why relapse happens after treatment is stopped. Scalp clonality and the number of expanded CD8+ clones among the top 100 scalp clones were significantly decreased by tofacitinib. TCR sequences shared between patients were less clear than in mice, possibly partly because of HLA diversity in the patient population.

Sample time point, as interpreted from the label and publication: around 29 days on oral tofacitinib. The sample's treatment or condition label is to be understood as: oral pan-JAK inhibitor, 5-10 mg twice daily. From alopecia areata patients, peripheral blood was collected along with lesional scalp punch biopsies. PBMCs were isolated by density centrifugation and stained for CD3, CD4 and CD8, and CD4+ and CD8+ T cells were sorted on a FACSAria. CDR1 and CDR2 were assigned from the germline V gene as SGHNT and YENEEA. Trimming removed 4 bases from V and 12 bases from J; the gene matches leave 19 bases unexplained. From the cysteine through the phenylalanine, the CDR3 covers 16 amino acids. Left in the record is the CDR3 DNA by itself, 48 bases read in frame from the first base. Libraries were built with the immunoSEQ multiplex PCR assay. RNA was extracted from all samples and reverse transcribed into cDNA as template for TCR sequencing. First-strand cDNA was synthesized with SuperScript III using a 2:1 mix of oligo-dT and random hexamers. Amplification bias was assessed with a synthetic immune receptor repertoire, and residual bias was removed computationally. Turning to the authors' computational methods: Raw reads were preprocessed to remove errors, and CDR3 was defined according to IMGT conventions as the region from the conserved cysteine to phenylalanine. To get clonality, Shannon entropy was normalized by log2 of the number of productive unique TCRs and the result was subtracted from 1. Scalp TCRbeta sequences were cross-referenced with sorted blood CD4 and CD8 repertoires so that the CD4 or CD8 identity of scalp clones could be inferred. TCRdb obtained this table from immuneACCESS and retained in-frame rearrangements with V and J assigned. These tables miss some clones; where compared with another copy, unresolved V genes account for less than half of the shortfall, and the remainder is unexplained. Clone size and V and J calls were adopted from that table, with D and trimming inferred from the DNA. The sample table shows around 190,000 clones, and around 66% are seen once. The ten top clones hold 3.5% to 5% of the sample.

This clone was seen more than once but under ten times. Its target antigen remains unknown. Base qualities are not recorded, but no much larger clone differs from it by a single base. The chain couples TRBV11-3 to TRBJ2-5, with 8 central nucleotides matching TRBD1. The sequence derives from a human donor with alopecia areata. Sequenced material: CD4+ T cells sorted from blood, taken at week 4, from a patient treated with tofacitinib. The DNA sequence reads TGTGCCAGCAGCTCAGGTGGGACAGGCCCGGAATTCGGGGAGTACTTC. This encodes CASSSGGTGPEFGEYF.